The 9 T cell receptor beta chains below all came from one sample that was sequenced in a study of T cells after yellow fever vaccination. Via MiXCR, TCRdb re-called the 5' RACE reads, giving one row per CDR3 protein. This repertoire shows 500,000 to 650,000 distinct CDR3 sequences, about a sixth found once; its top ten account for approximately 15%. Material: PBMCs, obtained 5 to 6 days after the first yellow fever vaccination. The receptors stem from a man aged 18 to 30 who received the YFV17D yellow fever vaccine.

The V and J genes are TRBV20-1 and TRBJ2-4; D uncertain. CDR1 is DFQATT, CDR2 SNEGSKA, per germline (reference sequence). CDR3 size: 12 residues. CDR3 protein: CTGAAGGPIQYF. In DNA, the CDR3 is TGCACGGGTGCGGCAGGTGGTCCGATTCAGTACTTC.

The chain recombines TRBV5-1 with TRBJ2-2, with TRBD1 matching over 8 bases. CDR3 size: 15 residues. In germline, CDR1 is SGHRS, CDR2 YFSETQ. V shed 4 bases and J 7 bases; nucleotides not matched to a gene: 9. CDR3 amino acids: CASSPWTGQGGELFF. The CDR3 coding sequence is TGCGCCAGCAGCCCCTGGACAGGGCAGGGCGGGGAGCTGTTTTTT.

This sequence joins TRBV5-4 and TRBJ2-7; the D gene could be TRBD1 or TRBD2 (5 bases each). The CDR3 length is 14 residues. V was clipped by 4 bases and J by 7 bases, with 18 bases between them. CDR1 and CDR2 (germline): SGHNT, YYREEE (reference sequence). The CDR3 DNA sequence: TGTGCCAGCAGCCTGGGGACCAAAATCATTGAGCAGTACTTC. It encodes CASSLGTKIIEQYF.

The table lists this clonotype with a few counts. This chain uses TRBV6-5 with TRBJ1-4, with a weak D call TRBD1 (6 bases). V was pared by 4 bases and J by 12 bases, with 24 bases between. The CDR3 consists of 16 residues. Germline V CDR1 and CDR2: MNHEY, SVGAGI. CDR3 bases: TGTGCCAGCAGTTCCCCCCGGGGGGTCGTACGGGGGCAACTGTTTTTT. This codes for CASSSPRGVVRGQLFF.

This clonotype was counted between two and nine times. The rearrangement joins TRBV5-1 to TRBJ2-5, with TRBD1 matching over 7 bases. Germline V lookup: CDR1 SGHRS, CDR2 YFSETQ. The CDR3 runs to 14 residues. V shed 3 bases and J 5 bases; nucleotides not matched to a gene: 7. DNA for the CDR3: TGCGCCAGCAGCTCAGGAACAGGGGCCGAGACCCAGTACTTC. It codes for CASSSGTGAETQYF.

The table lists this clonotype with a few counts. This chain links TRBV20-1 with TRBJ2-7; D not resolved. V was cut by 3 bases and J by 1 base, with 10 bases left in between. The V gene's germline CDR1 is DFQATT and CDR2 SNEGSKA (reference sequence). This CDR3 region has 13 residues. Written as DNA, the CDR3 is TGCAGTGCTAGGAACAGAGCATCCTACGAGCAGTACTTC. It specifies CSARNRASYEQYF.

This clonotype has a handful of counts. The gene calls are TRBV5-1 and TRBJ2-1; TRBD2 is a possible D gene (7 bases). There are 16 residues in the CDR3. The V end was cut by 4 bases, the J end by 7 bases, with 21 bases between. Germline CDR1 SGHRS, CDR2 YFSETQ. CDR3 sequence (DNA): TGCGCCAGCAGCCCTGGCGAGAGGGGGGGTCGGAATGAGCAGTTCTTC. Protein product: CASSPGERGGRNEQFF.

Concerning this clonotype itself: At one end, the junction sequence differs from germline, possibly due to a read error. The chain combines TRBV6-5 with TRBJ2-5; either TRBD1 or TRBD2 may fit D (5 bases each). Germline V gene data show CDR1 as MNHEY and CDR2 as SVGAGI. The CDR3 consists of 15 residues. The CDR3 protein is CASSYAGTTKETLYF. The CDR3 DNA is TGTGCCAGCAGTTACGCCGGGACGACAAAAGAGACCCTGTACTTC.

The chain combines TRBV3-1 with TRBJ2-3; TRBD2 aligns across 7 bases. Losses at the gene ends were 11 bases for V and 2 bases for J; bases not matched to a gene: 22. CDR1 and CDR2 (germline): LGHDT, YNNKEL (reference sequence). CDR3 length: 18 residues. CDR3 protein: CACCGFGGEGSPTDTQYF. CDR3 coding DNA: TGTGCCTGCTGCGGGTTTGGTGGGGAGGGATCACCCACAGATACGCAGTATTTT.